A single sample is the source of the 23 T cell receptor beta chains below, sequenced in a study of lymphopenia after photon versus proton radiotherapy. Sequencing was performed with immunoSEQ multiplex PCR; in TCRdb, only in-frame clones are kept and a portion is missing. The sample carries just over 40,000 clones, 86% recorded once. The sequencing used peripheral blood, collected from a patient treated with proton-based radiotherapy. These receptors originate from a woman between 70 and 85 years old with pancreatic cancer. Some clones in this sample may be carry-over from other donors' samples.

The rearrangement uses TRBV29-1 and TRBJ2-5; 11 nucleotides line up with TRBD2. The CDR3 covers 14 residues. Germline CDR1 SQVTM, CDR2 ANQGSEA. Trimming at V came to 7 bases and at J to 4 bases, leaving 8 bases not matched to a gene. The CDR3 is CSALAGEVGETQYF. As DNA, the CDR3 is TGCAGCGCACTAGCGGGAGAGGTAGGAGAGACCCAGTACTTC.

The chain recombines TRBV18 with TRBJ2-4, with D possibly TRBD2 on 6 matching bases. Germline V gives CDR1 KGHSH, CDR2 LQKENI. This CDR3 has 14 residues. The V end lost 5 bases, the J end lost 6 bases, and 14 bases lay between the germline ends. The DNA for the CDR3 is TGTGCCAGCTCATCCGGGACTCCCCTAAACATTCAGTACTTC. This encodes CASSSGTPLNIQYF.

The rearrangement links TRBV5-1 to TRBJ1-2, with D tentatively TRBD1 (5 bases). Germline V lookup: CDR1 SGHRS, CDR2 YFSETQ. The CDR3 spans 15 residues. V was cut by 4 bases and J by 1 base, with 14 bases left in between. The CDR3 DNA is TGCGCCAGCAGCCCCCGGGACGCTTTTAACTATGGCTACACCTTC. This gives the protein CASSPRDAFNYGYTF.

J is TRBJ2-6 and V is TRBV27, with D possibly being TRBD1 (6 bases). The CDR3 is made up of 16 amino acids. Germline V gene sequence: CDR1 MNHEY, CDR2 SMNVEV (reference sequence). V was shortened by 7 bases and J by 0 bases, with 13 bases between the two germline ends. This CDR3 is CASTPQGSSGANVLTF. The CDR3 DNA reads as TGTGCCAGCACCCCCCAGGGGTCCTCTGGGGCCAACGTCCTGACTTTC.

The CDR3 reads CAISAYYGYTF. In nucleotides, the CDR3 is TGTGCCATCAGTGCGTACTATGGCTACACCTTC. The genes are TRBV10-3 and TRBJ1-2; D gene unclear. V was trimmed by 4 bases and J by 3 bases, leaving 3 bases between them. Per germline, CDR1 ENHRY and CDR2 SYGVKD. The CDR3 totals 11 residues.

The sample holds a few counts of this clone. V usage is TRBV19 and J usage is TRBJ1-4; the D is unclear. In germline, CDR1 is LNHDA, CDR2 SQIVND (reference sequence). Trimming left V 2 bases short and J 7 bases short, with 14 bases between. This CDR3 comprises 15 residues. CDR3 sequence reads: CASSIKDGNLEKLFF. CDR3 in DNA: TGTGCCAGTAGTATAAAGGACGGCAACCTTGAAAAACTGTTTTTT.

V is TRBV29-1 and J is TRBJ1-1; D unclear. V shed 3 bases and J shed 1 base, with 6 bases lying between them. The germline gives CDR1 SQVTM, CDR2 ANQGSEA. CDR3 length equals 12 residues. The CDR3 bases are TGCAGCGTTGATTCGGGGAACACTGAAGCTTTCTTT. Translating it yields CSVDSGNTEAFF.

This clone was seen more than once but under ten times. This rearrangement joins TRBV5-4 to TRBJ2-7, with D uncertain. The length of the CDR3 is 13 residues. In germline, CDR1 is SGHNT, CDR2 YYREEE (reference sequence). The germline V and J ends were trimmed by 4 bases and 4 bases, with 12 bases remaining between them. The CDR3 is CASSLGDKYEQYF. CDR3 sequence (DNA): TGTGCCAGCAGCCTCGGCGACAAGTACGAGCAGTACTTC.

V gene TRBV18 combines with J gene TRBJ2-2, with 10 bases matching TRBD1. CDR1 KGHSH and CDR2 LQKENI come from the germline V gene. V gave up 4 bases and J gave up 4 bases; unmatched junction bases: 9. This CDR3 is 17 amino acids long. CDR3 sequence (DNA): TGTGCCAGCTCACACCCGGGACAGGGGTATATCACCGGGGAGCTGTTTTTT. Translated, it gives CASSHPGQGYITGELFF.

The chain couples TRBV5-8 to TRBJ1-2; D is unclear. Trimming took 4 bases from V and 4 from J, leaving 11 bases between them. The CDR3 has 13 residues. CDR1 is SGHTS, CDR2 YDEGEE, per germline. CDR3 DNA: TGTGCCAGCAGCCGCCTTAACAGCTATGGCTACACCTTC. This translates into CASSRLNSYGYTF. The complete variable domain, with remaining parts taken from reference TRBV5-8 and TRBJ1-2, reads EAGVTQSPTHLIKTRGQQATLRCSPISGHTSVYWYQQALGLGLQFLLWYDEGEERNRGNFPPRFSGRQFPNYSSELNVNALELEDSALYLCASSRLNSYGYTFGSGTRLTVV.

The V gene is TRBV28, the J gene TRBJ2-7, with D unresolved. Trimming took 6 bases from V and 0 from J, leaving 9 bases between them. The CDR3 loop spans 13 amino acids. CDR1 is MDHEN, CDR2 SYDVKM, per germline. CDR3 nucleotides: TGTGCCAGCAGCTGGACCTCCTCCTACGAGCAGTACTTC. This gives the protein CASSWTSSYEQYF.

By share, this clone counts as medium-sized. CDR3 region: CASNKGQMGGYTF. Written as DNA, the CDR3 is TGTGCCAGCAACAAGGGACAGATGGGCGGCTACACCTTC. V is TRBV2 and J is TRBJ1-2; 7 bases fit TRBD1. The CDR3 runs to 13 residues. V lost 7 bases to trimming and J lost 8 bases; unmatched junction nucleotides: 10. Per germline, CDR1 SNHLY and CDR2 FYNNEI.

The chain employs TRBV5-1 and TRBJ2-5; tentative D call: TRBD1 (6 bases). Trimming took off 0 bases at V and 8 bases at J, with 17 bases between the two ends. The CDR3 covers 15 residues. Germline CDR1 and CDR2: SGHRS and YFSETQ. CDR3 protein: CASSLEGRGHETQYF. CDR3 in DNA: TGCGCCAGCAGCTTGGAGGGCAGGGGTCATGAAACCCAGTACTTC.

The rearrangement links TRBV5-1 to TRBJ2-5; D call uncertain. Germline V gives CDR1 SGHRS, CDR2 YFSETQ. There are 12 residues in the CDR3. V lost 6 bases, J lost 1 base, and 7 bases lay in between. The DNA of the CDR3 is TGCGCCAGCAATGACCGCCAAGAGACCCAGTACTTC. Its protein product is CASNDRQETQYF. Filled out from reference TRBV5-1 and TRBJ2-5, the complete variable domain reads KAGVTQTPRYLIKTRGQQVTLSCSPISGHRSVSWYQQTPGQGLQFLFEYFSETQRNKGNFPGRFSGRQFSNSRSEMNVSTLELGDSALYLCASNDRQETQYFGPGTRLLVL.

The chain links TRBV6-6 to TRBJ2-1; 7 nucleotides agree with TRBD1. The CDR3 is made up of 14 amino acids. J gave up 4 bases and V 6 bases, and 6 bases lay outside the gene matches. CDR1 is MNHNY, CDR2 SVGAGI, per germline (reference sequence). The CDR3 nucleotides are TGTGCCAGCAGCACAGGGGTTTCGTACAATGAGCAGTTCTTC. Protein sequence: CASSTGVSYNEQFF.

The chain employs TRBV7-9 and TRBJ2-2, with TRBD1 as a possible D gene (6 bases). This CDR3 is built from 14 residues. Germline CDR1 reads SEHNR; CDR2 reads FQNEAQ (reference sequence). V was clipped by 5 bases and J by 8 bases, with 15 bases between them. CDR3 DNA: TGTGCCAGCAGCCCAGGACAGACCACGGGGGAGCTGTTTTTT. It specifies CASSPGQTTGELFF.

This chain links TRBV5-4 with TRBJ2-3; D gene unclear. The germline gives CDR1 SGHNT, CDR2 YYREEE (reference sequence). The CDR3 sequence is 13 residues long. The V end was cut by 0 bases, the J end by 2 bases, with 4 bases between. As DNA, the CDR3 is TGTGCCAGCAGCTTGGCTCCCACAGATACGCAGTATTTT. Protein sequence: CASSLAPTDTQYF. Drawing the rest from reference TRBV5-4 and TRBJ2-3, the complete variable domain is ETGVTQSPTHLIKTRGQQVTLRCSSQSGHNTVSWYQQALGQGPQFIFQYYREEENGRGNFPPRFSGLQFPNYSSELNVNALELDDSALYLCASSLAPTDTQYFGPGTRLTVL.

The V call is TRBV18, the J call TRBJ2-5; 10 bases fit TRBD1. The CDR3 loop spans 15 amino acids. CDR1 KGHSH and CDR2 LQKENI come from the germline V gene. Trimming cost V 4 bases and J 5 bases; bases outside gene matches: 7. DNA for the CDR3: TGTGCCAGCTCACTGGGGACAGGGGAGTCGGAGACCCAGTACTTC. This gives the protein CASSLGTGESETQYF.

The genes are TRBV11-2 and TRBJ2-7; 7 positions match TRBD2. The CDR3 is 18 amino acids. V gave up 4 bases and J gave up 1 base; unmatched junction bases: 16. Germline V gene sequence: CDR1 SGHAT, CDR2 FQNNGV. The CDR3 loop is CASSWSASGNTKSYEQYF. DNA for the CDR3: TGTGCCAGCAGCTGGTCGGCCAGCGGGAACACTAAGTCCTACGAGCAGTACTTC.

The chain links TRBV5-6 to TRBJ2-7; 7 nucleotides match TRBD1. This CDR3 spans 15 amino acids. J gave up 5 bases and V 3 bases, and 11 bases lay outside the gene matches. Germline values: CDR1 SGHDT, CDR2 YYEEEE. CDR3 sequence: CASSYRGPPKNEQYF. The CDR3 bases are TGTGCCAGCAGCTACAGGGGCCCTCCGAAGAACGAGCAGTACTTC. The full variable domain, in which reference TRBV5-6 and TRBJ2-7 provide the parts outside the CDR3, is DAGVTQSPTHLIKTRGQQVTLRCSPKSGHDTVSWYQQALGQGPQFIFQYYEEEERQRGNFPDRFSGHQFPNYSSELNVNALLLGDSALYLCASSYRGPPKNEQYFGPGTRLTVT.

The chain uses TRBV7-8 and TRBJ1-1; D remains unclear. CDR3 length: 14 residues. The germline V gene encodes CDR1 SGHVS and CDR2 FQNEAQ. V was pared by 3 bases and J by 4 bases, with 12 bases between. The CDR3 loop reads CASSFPSDGTEAFF. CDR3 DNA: TGTGCCAGCAGCTTTCCGTCCGACGGCACTGAAGCTTTCTTT. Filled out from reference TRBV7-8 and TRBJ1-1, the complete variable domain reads GAGVSQSPRYKVAKRGQDVALRCDPISGHVSLFWYQQALGQGPEFLTYFQNEAQLDKSGLPSDRFFAERPEGSVSTLKIQRTQQEDSAVYLCASSFPSDGTEAFFGQGTRLTVV.

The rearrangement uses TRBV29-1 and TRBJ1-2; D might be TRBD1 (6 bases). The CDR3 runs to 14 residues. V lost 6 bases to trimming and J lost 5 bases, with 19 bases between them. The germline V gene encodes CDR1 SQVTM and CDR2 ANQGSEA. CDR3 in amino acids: CSVAPGAEFYGYTF. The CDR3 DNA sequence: TGCAGCGTAGCCCCGGGGGCCGAGTTTTATGGCTACACCTTC.

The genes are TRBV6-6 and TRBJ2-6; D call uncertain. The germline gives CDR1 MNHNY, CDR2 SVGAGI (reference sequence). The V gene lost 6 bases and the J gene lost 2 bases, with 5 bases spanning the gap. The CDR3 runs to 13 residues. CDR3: CASSRPGANVLTF. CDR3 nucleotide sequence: TGTGCCAGCAGCCGACCTGGGGCCAACGTCCTGACTTTC.